The 2 T cell receptor beta chains presented below share a single source sample, sequenced in a study of CD8 T cells in ankylosing spondylitis (dated by TCRdb to 2016 to 2017). Receptor libraries were prepared by 5' RACE. TCRdb records Illumina HiSeq 2500 as the sequencer. The public sequencing data were trimmed at Q25 with fastp and processed into clonotypes with MiXCR by TCRdb, which kept only in-frame beta chains. One record per CDR3 amino acid sequence lists the most common genes and DNA. The sample profile shows approximately 190,000 distinct CDR3 sequences; roughly 13% of them were found once. The biggest ten clones account for approximately 10% of the sample. The specimen was blood, either unsorted or a sorted T cell fraction (not recorded which). Source of these receptors: a female donor with ankylosing spondylitis or in good health (not recorded which).

This clonotype showed up many times. The chain links TRBV5-1 to TRBJ2-3; 12 nucleotides align to TRBD1. The V gene end was trimmed by 0 bases and the J gene end by 5 bases; junction bases not matched to a gene: 4. The CDR3 spans 16 residues. The germline V gene encodes CDR1 SGHRS and CDR2 YFSETQ. DNA of the CDR3: TGCGCCAGCAGCTTGGCGGGACAGGGGGCTGGAGATACGCAGTATTTT. Its protein is CASSLAGQGAGDTQYF.

The gene calls are TRBV7-4 and TRBJ1-2, with D uncertain. The CDR3 covers 15 residues. Germline CDR1 and CDR2: SGHVT and SQSDAQ. V lost 5 bases to trimming and J lost 8 bases, with 21 bases between them. The CDR3 sequence: CASSGCRHLPEGYTF. The CDR3 region has the DNA TGTGCCAGCAGCGGATGCAGACACCTCCCAGAGGGCTACACCTTC.